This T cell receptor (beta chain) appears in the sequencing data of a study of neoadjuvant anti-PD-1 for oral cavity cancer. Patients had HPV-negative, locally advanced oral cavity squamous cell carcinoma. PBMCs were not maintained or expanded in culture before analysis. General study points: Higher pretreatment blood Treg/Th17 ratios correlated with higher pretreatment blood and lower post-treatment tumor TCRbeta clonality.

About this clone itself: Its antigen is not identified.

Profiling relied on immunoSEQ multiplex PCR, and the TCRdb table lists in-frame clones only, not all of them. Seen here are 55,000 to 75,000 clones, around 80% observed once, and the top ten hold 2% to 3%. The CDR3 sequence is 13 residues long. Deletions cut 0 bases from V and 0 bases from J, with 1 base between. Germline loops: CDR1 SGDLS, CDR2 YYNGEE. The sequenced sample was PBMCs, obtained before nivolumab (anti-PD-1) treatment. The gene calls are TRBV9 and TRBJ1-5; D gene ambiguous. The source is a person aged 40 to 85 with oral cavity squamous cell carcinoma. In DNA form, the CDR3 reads TGTGCCAGCAGCGTAGGTAGCAATCAGCCCCAGCATTTT. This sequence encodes CASSVGSNQPQHF. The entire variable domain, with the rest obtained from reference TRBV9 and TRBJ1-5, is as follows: DSGVTQTPKHLITATGQRVTLRCSPRSGDLSVYWYQQSLDQGLQFLIQYYNGEERAKGNILERFSAQQFPDLHSELNLSSLELGDSALYFCASSVGSNQPQHFGDGTRLSIL.